This T cell receptor (beta chain) was sequenced during a study of technical replicates of blood from several donors. Only in-frame clones appear in the TCRdb table, and some are missing; sequencing was by immunoSEQ multiplex PCR. The sample lists 60,000 to 85,000 clones; 95% to 97% were seen once. The germline V and J ends were trimmed by 2 bases and 4 bases, with 12 bases remaining between them. In germline, CDR1 is MDHEN, CDR2 SYDVKM. The CDR3 covers 15 residues. In this sample, this clone turned up once. The clonotype comes from a human donor in good health. The V call is TRBV28, the J call TRBJ2-1, with D possibly TRBD1 on 7 matching bases. Material for sequencing was T cells isolated from PBMCs. CDR3 sequence reads: CASSLNRGLYNEQFF. The CDR3 DNA follows: TGTGCCAGCAGTTTAAACAGGGGACTTTACAATGAGCAGTTCTTC.